These 32 T cell receptor beta chains share one sample of origin, sequenced in a study of T-cell reconstitution after alpha-beta-depleted transplantation in children. During its preparation, the TCRbeta library received unique molecular identifiers. TCRdb re-called the PCR reads through MiXCR, storing one row per CDR3 protein. The sample includes tens of thousands of distinct CDR3 sequences, around 56% of them seen just once. Sequenced material: peripheral blood, taken before TCRalphabeta/CD19-depleted stem cell transplant. All receptors come from a boy under three years old with SCID, due to receive a stem cell transplant.

This chain joins TRBV25-1 and TRBJ2-7; D uncertain. V gave up 6 bases and J gave up 1 base, with 10 bases separating them. CDR3 length equals 13 residues. Germline loops: CDR1 MGHDK, CDR2 SYGVNS. The CDR3 protein is CASSRTASYEQYF. CDR3 DNA: TGTGCCAGCAGCAGGACGGCGTCCTACGAGCAGTACTTC.

The chain has TRBV9 and TRBJ2-2, with D perhaps matching TRBD1 or TRBD2 (6 bases each). The germline CDR1 and CDR2 sequences are SGDLS and YYNGEE. Deletions cut 4 bases from V and 1 base from J, with 20 bases between. The CDR3 spans 18 residues. This chain's CDR3 is CASSKWAVGGQNTGELFF. CDR3 nucleotides: TGTGCCAGCAGCAAATGGGCCGTGGGGGGACAGAACACCGGGGAGCTGTTTTTT.

The DNA of the CDR3 is TGCGCCAGCAGCCAATATAGCCCTGGCACAGATACGCAGTATTTT. The encoded protein is CASSQYSPGTDTQYF. The rearrangement uses TRBV4-1 and TRBJ2-3; D uncertain. Deletions cut 2 bases from V and 1 base from J, with 10 bases between. This CDR3 has 15 amino acids. Germline CDR1 reads MGHRA; CDR2 reads YSYEKL.

This clonotype is classed as medium-sized (0.01 to 0.1%). The chain is built from TRBV7-9 and TRBJ1-5, with TRBD1 as a possible D gene (5 bases). The V gene lost 5 bases and the J gene lost 2 bases, with 10 bases spanning the gap. Germline values: CDR1 SEHNR, CDR2 FQNEAQ (reference sequence). The CDR3 runs to 14 residues. DNA of the CDR3: TGTGCCAGCAGCGACCGAGGGGGCAATCAGCCCCAGCATTTT. Translating it yields CASSDRGGNQPQHF.

V usage is TRBV4-3 and J usage is TRBJ2-7; tentatively, D is TRBD2 (6 bases). The CDR3 contains 15 residues. In germline, CDR1 is LGHNA, CDR2 YSLEER. Trimming took 4 bases from V and 2 from J, leaving 15 bases between them. The CDR3 spells CASSLHWRVPYEQYF. In nucleotides, the CDR3 is TGCGCCAGCAGCCTCCACTGGAGGGTACCCTACGAGCAGTACTTC.

The CDR3 DNA follows: TGCGCCAGCAGCTTCGGGACAGCCGGGGGCTATGGCTACACCTTC. Translation: CASSFGTAGGYGYTF. V and J are TRBV5-1 and TRBJ1-2, with TRBD1 matching over 7 bases. This CDR3 spans 15 amino acids. After removal of 2 bases from V and 4 bases from J, the junction contained 8 bases not matched to a gene. Germline V gene sequence: CDR1 SGHRS, CDR2 YFSETQ. The complete variable domain, with remaining parts taken from reference TRBV5-1 and TRBJ1-2, reads KAGVTQTPRYLIKTRGQQVTLSCSPISGHRSVSWYQQTPGQGLQFLFEYFSETQRNKGNFPGRFSGRQFSNSRSEMNVSTLELGDSALYLCASSFGTAGGYGYTFGSGTRLTVV.

This clonotype was seen only a few times. The chain employs TRBV6-5 and TRBJ2-3; the D gene is possibly TRBD2 (6 bases). Trimming removed 2 bases at V and 6 bases at J, with 9 bases between. CDR1 and CDR2 (germline): MNHEY, SVGAGI. The CDR3 spans 13 residues. CDR3 nucleotide sequence: TGTGCCAGCAGTTACGGCGGGGAGGATACGCAGTATTTT. Its protein is CASSYGGEDTQYF.

In this sample, this clonotype turned up a few times. The V and J genes are TRBV6-5 and TRBJ2-7, with TRBD2 as a possible D gene (6 bases). Germline V gives CDR1 MNHEY, CDR2 SVGAGI. V dropped 2 bases and J dropped 7 bases, with 12 bases sitting between them. CDR3 length: 13 residues. CDR3: CASSYTWGEEQYF. The CDR3 DNA reads as TGTGCCAGCAGTTACACCTGGGGGGAAGAGCAGTACTTC.

Only a few counts were recorded for this clonotype. The rearrangement uses TRBV5-4 and TRBJ2-3, with D maybe TRBD2 (6 bases). CDR3 size: 15 residues. The germline V gene encodes CDR1 SGHNT and CDR2 YYREEE (reference sequence). With 4 bases removed from V and 4 bases from J, the gap between germline ends came to 16 bases. The CDR3 DNA reads TGTGCCAGCAGCCCCTGGGGGGTACGGGCAGATACGCAGTATTTT. Protein sequence: CASSPWGVRADTQYF.

In this sample, this clonotype turned up a few times. The chain carries TRBV6-1 and TRBJ2-7; D is perhaps TRBD2 (5 bases). V was pared by 7 bases and J by 5 bases, with 9 bases between. The CDR3 contains 11 residues. CDR1 and CDR2 (germline): MNHNS, SASEGT. The CDR3 nucleotides are TGTGCCAGCATCCGGGAAGACGAGCAGTACTTC. Residues: CASIREDEQYF.

The V call is TRBV12-3 or TRBV12-4, the J call TRBJ2-7; no reliable D call. V lost 4 bases and J 0 bases, leaving 13 bases between the germline ends. The CDR3 runs to 15 residues. DNA for the CDR3: TGTGCCAGCAGTTCGCACGACCGACTCTCCTACGAGCAGTACTTC. Residues: CASSSHDRLSYEQYF.

The chain combines TRBV28 with TRBJ2-1; 12 bases agree with TRBD2. The CDR3 contains 18 residues. Trimming at V came to 6 bases and at J to 2 bases, leaving 11 bases not matched to a gene. Germline V gene sequence: CDR1 MDHEN, CDR2 SYDVKM. The CDR3 sequence: CASRAVLAGGRTYNEQFF. The CDR3 DNA follows: TGTGCCAGCAGGGCGGTACTAGCGGGGGGACGAACCTACAATGAGCAGTTCTTC.

This clonotype was observed a few times. V usage is TRBV5-6 and J usage is TRBJ1-3; D gene unclear. The length of the CDR3 is 15 residues. Germline-derived CDR1 and CDR2 are SGHDT and YYEEEE. V lost 1 base to trimming and J lost 4 bases, with 12 bases between them. In DNA form, the CDR3 reads TGTGCCAGCAGCTTGTTGTCATCAAAAGGAAACACCATATATTTT. Amino acids: CASSLLSSKGNTIYF.

The chain is built from TRBV15 and TRBJ2-1, with 7 bases aligning to TRBD2. The germline V gene has CDR1 LNHNV and CDR2 YYDKDF (reference sequence). V trimming: 1 base; J trimming: 4 bases; junction bases outside the gene matches: 4. The CDR3 covers 15 residues. The CDR3 region has the DNA TGTGCCACCAGCAGAGGGGAGCGGGATTACAATGAGCAGTTCTTC. As protein: CATSRGERDYNEQFF.

This chain joins TRBV4-2 and TRBJ2-7, with TRBD2 matching 14 bases. The CDR3 covers 15 residues. CDR1 is LGHNA, CDR2 YNFKEQ, per germline. The ends lost 3 bases at V and 2 bases at J; junction bases unmatched: 0. The CDR3, as DNA: TGTGCCAGCAGCCAGGGACTAGCGGGGGCCTACGAGCAGTACTTC. Translation: CASSQGLAGAYEQYF.

The chain recombines TRBV24-1 with TRBJ2-1; possibly TRBD2 for D (7 bases). Trimming took 3 bases from V and 8 from J, leaving 19 bases between them. There are 16 residues in the CDR3. The V gene's germline CDR1 is KGHDR and CDR2 SFDVKD. DNA of the CDR3: TGTGCCACCAGTGATGGGGCGGTGCGGGGGCTTGATGAGCAGTTCTTC. Translating it yields CATSDGAVRGLDEQFF.

This clonotype appeared a few times. The chain uses TRBV5-6 and TRBJ2-2; D may be TRBD1 or TRBD2 (6 bases each). CDR1 is SGHDT and CDR2 is YYEEEE in the germline V gene. Trimming took off 3 bases at V and 2 bases at J, with 8 bases between the two ends. The CDR3 runs to 14 residues. CDR3 coding DNA: TGTGCCAGCAGCTGGGGGGCCAACACCGGGGAGCTGTTTTTT. Translating it yields CASSWGANTGELFF.

V gene TRBV29-1 combines with J gene TRBJ2-7; 7 positions agree with TRBD2. The V segment lost 5 bases and the J segment 0 bases; nucleotides outside the gene matches: 4. This CDR3 has 13 residues. Germline CDR1 is SQVTM and CDR2 is ANQGSEA. The CDR3 spells CSVLSGDSYEQYF. CDR3 sequence (DNA): TGCAGCGTTTTGAGCGGGGACTCCTACGAGCAGTACTTC.

This chain uses TRBV6-2 or TRBV6-3 with TRBJ2-2, with 7 bases identical to TRBD2. The CDR3 consists of 14 residues. The germline gives CDR1 MNHEY, CDR2 SVGEGT. The trim removed 5 bases at V and 6 bases at J, leaving 6 bases unmatched. The CDR3 DNA follows: TGTGCCAGCAGTCTTACTGCGGGGGCCGGGGAGCTGTTTTTT. Its protein is CASSLTAGAGELFF.

This clonotype was recorded many times. The rearrangement uses TRBV11-2 and TRBJ1-2, with D hard to call. With 1 base removed from V and 0 bases from J, the gap between germline ends came to 6 bases. The CDR3 runs to 14 residues. Germline CDR1 SGHAT, CDR2 FQNNGV. CDR3 in DNA: TGTGCCAGCAGCTTAGTTCATACTAACTATGGCTACACCTTC. Protein product: CASSLVHTNYGYTF.

This clonotype appeared a few times. The V and J genes are TRBV9 and TRBJ1-1; 9 bases match TRBD1. This CDR3 is 15 amino acids long. Germline CDR1 is SGDLS and CDR2 is YYNGEE. J gave up 1 base and V 3 bases, and 4 bases lay outside the gene matches. CDR3 sequence reads: CASSAGGQGNTEAFF. Here the CDR3 DNA reads TGTGCCAGCAGCGCGGGGGGACAGGGGAACACTGAAGCTTTCTTT.

The rearrangement uses TRBV20-1 and TRBJ2-4; 7 bases line up with TRBD1. V was clipped by 0 bases and J by 9 bases; unmatched bases: 8. The CDR3 is 14 residues long. The V gene's germline CDR1 is DFQATT and CDR2 SNEGSKA (reference sequence). CDR3 nucleotide sequence: TGCAGTGCTAGAGATACCCGGGCAGGGGGCATTCAGTACTTC. This sequence encodes CSARDTRAGGIQYF.

V is TRBV20-1 and J is TRBJ2-5; D may be TRBD1 or TRBD2 (5 bases each). Trimming cost V 3 bases and J 5 bases, with 10 bases left between them. The CDR3 loop spans 12 amino acids. Germline CDR1 is DFQATT and CDR2 is SNEGSKA (reference sequence). DNA of the CDR3: TGCAGTGCTAGGAGGGGAGCGGAGACCCAGTACTTC. It codes for CSARRGAETQYF.

V and J are TRBV20-1 and TRBJ2-3; D perhaps matches TRBD2 (5 bases). CDR1 and CDR2 from the germline V gene are DFQATT and SNEGSKA (reference sequence). The CDR3 spans 12 residues. The V end was cut by 2 bases, the J end by 4 bases, with 7 bases between. CDR3 sequence: CSARPSPDTQYF. Here the CDR3 DNA reads TGCAGTGCTAGACCTAGCCCAGATACGCAGTATTTT.

The table lists this clonotype with many counts. The rearrangement joins TRBV7-9 to TRBJ1-6; D ambiguous. Germline assignment: CDR1 SEHNR and CDR2 FQNEAQ (reference sequence). The CDR3 has 14 residues. The germline V and J ends were trimmed by 1 base and 5 bases, with 6 bases remaining between them. The CDR3 DNA follows: TGTGCCAGCAGCTTAGGGACGGATAATTCACCCCTCCACTTT. Amino acid sequence: CASSLGTDNSPLHF.

This clonotype was picked up a small number of times. The genes are TRBV7-2 and TRBJ1-5, with D possibly TRBD1 on 6 matching bases. Germline CDR1 SGHTA, CDR2 FQGNSA. V was pared by 0 bases and J by 7 bases, with 10 bases between. The CDR3 sequence is 14 residues long. The CDR3 region has the DNA TGTGCCAGCAGCTTAGCGGGGGCAAGACAGCCCCAGCATTTT. This gives the protein CASSLAGARQPQHF.

The rearrangement joins TRBV6-5 to TRBJ1-2; D remains ambiguous. V was clipped by 7 bases and J by 0 bases, with 6 bases between them. CDR1 is MNHEY, CDR2 SVGAGI, per germline. This CDR3 is built from 12 residues. The CDR3 loop reads CASKAPNYGYTF. In DNA, the CDR3 is TGTGCCAGCAAGGCCCCTAACTATGGCTACACCTTC.

This clonotype was recorded a few times. This sequence joins TRBV4-1 and TRBJ1-2; no clear D. This CDR3 is 13 amino acids long. Germline V gene data show CDR1 as MGHRA and CDR2 as YSYEKL. Trimming took 0 bases from V and 5 from J, leaving 7 bases between them. The CDR3 region is CASSQDGVYGYTF. Here the CDR3 DNA reads TGCGCCAGCAGCCAAGATGGCGTATATGGCTACACCTTC.

The V gene is TRBV12-3 or TRBV12-4, the J gene TRBJ2-1, with TRBD1 identical over 8 bases. V dropped 7 bases and J dropped 8; count of bases not matched to a gene: 16. This CDR3 has 16 amino acids. CDR3 bases: TGTGCCAGCAAGATTACAGGGGGTCCACTTGCCTATGAGCAGTTCTTC. Translated, it gives CASKITGGPLAYEQFF.

This clonotype was observed at least ten times. The chain carries TRBV7-8 and TRBJ1-1; D unresolved. The germline CDR1 and CDR2 sequences are SGHVS and FQNEAQ. This CDR3 region has 14 residues. Trimming stripped 2 bases from V and 0 bases from J, with 7 bases between. The CDR3 region is CASSLSLVNTEAFF. The CDR3 nucleotides read TGTGCCAGCAGCTTATCACTAGTGAACACTGAAGCTTTCTTT.

This clonotype was counted a few times. The chain employs TRBV4-3 and TRBJ2-7; D is possibly TRBD2 (6 bases). The V gene lost 3 bases and the J gene lost 2 bases, with 14 bases spanning the gap. CDR3 length: 15 residues. Looked up from germline, CDR1 is LGHNA and CDR2 is YSLEER. The CDR3 DNA sequence: TGCGCCAGCAGCCAGGGCCGGAGCGGGCCCTACGAGCAGTACTTC. Amino acid sequence: CASSQGRSGPYEQYF.

This rearrangement joins TRBV6-5 to TRBJ2-3, with a possible D match to TRBD1 (5 bases). The germline CDR1 and CDR2 sequences are MNHEY and SVGAGI. Deletions cut 4 bases from V and 0 bases from J, with 14 bases between. The CDR3 length is 16 residues. The CDR3 sequence is CASSSEPTVSTDTQYF. CDR3 bases: TGTGCCAGCAGTTCCGAGCCGACAGTGAGCACAGATACGCAGTATTTT.